These 4 T cell receptor beta chains were sequenced from one sample in a study of PD-L1 blockade in urothelial cancer. The assay was immunoSEQ multiplex PCR, and TCRdb's table has in-frame clones only and misses some. Of more than 40,000 clones listed, approximately 86% were seen once; the top ten hold 16%. Sample: PBMCs, taken around atezolizumab (anti-PD-L1) treatment. Every receptor here comes from a man in his 60s with urothelial cancer.

V and J are TRBV9 and TRBJ2-1; TRBD1 matches at 7 bases. V lost 7 bases to trimming and J lost 3 bases; unmatched junction nucleotides: 22. Germline CDR1 and CDR2: SGDLS and YYNGEE. The CDR3 extends over 19 amino acids. CDR3 DNA sequence: TGTGCCAGCTCACGTAACTGGGGGACAGAGCCCCGGGTCTACAATGAGCAGTTCTTC. Amino acids: CASSRNWGTEPRVYNEQFF.

The chain recombines TRBV19 with TRBJ2-7, with D maybe TRBD2 (6 bases). CDR1 is LNHDA and CDR2 is SQIVND in the germline V gene (reference sequence). The V gene lost 7 bases and the J gene lost 6 bases, with 13 bases spanning the gap. There are 12 residues in the CDR3. CDR3 bases: TGTGCCAGTAACGTCGGGGGTGGCGAGCAGTACTTC. Translation gives CASNVGGGEQYF. Based on the CDR3 plus reference TRBV19 and TRBJ2-7, the full variable domain is DGGITQSPKYLFRKEGQNVTLSCEQNLNHDAMYWYRQDPGQGLRLIYYSQIVNDFQKGDIAEGYSVSREKKESFPLTVTSAQKNPTAFYLCASNVGGGEQYFGPGTRLTVT.

The chain carries TRBV7-8 and TRBJ1-2; D is perhaps TRBD1 (6 bases). The V end lost 1 base, the J end lost 7 bases, and 19 bases lay between the germline ends. The CDR3 consists of 16 residues. The V gene's germline CDR1 is SGHVS and CDR2 FQNEAQ. CDR3 residues: CASSLVPVQGLGGYTF. For the CDR3, the DNA is TGTGCCAGCAGCTTAGTCCCTGTACAGGGACTAGGTGGCTACACCTTC.

The gene calls are TRBV30 and TRBJ1-5; D remains ambiguous. The CDR3 is made up of 15 amino acids. Germline loops: CDR1 GTSNPN, CDR2 SVGIG (reference sequence). V shed 4 bases and J shed 3 bases, with 16 bases lying between them. The CDR3 DNA follows: TGTGCCTGGAACCTGGGGAGTGGGCTCAATCAGCCCCAGCATTTT. Translated: CAWNLGSGLNQPQHF.